This T cell receptor (beta chain) was obtained from a study of T cell responses to AZD1222 COVID-19 vaccine. Losses at the gene ends were 0 bases for V and 3 bases for J; bases not matched to a gene: 2. In germline, CDR1 is MNHEY, CDR2 SVGAGI. The CDR3 extends over 14 amino acids. Some clones are missing from TCRdb's copy, which holds only in-frame ones; the method was immunoSEQ multiplex PCR. The sample comprises some 150,000 clones, around 91% of which are singletons, and 5% rests with the top ten. This clone was counted only a few times. The sequence was collected from an adult in good health. The sample consisted of peripheral blood, taken on day 0 of AZD1222 vaccination. The chain links TRBV6-5 to TRBJ2-7; TRBD2 aligns across 7 bases. CDR3 nucleotides: TGTGCCAGCAGTTACTCTGGGAGGGTCTACGAGCAGTACTTC. It codes for CASSYSGRVYEQYF.